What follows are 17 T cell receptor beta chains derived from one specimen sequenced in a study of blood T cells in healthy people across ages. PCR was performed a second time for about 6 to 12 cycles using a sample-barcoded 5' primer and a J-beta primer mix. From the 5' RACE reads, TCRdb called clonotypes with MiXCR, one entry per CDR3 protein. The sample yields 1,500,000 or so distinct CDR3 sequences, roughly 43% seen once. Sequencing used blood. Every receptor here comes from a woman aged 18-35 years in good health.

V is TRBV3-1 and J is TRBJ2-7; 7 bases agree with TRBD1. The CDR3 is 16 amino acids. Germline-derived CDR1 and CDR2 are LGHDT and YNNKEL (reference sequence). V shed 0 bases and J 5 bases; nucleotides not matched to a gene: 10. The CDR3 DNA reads TGTGCCAGCAGCCAAGATTCTTCCCGGGACAGCCACGAGCAGTACTTC. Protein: CASSQDSSRDSHEQYF.

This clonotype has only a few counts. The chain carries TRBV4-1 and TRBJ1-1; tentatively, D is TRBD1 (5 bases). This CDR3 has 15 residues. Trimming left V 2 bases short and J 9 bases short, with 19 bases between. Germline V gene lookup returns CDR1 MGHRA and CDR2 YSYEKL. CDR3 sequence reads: CASSQTTTLGVQAFF. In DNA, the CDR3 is TGCGCCAGCAGCCAAACAACCACCCTAGGGGTTCAAGCTTTCTTT.

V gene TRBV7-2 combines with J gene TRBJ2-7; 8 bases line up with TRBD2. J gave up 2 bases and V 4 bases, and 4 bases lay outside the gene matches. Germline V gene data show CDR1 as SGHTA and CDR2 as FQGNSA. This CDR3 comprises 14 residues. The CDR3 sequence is CASSSGTRPYEQYF. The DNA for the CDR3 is TGTGCCAGCAGCTCCGGGACTAGACCCTACGAGCAGTACTTC.

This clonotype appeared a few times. The CDR3 reads CASSVERGGQIMILGANVLTF. CDR3 nucleotide sequence: TGTGCCAGCAGCGTAGAGCGAGGGGGACAAATCATGATCCTTGGGGCCAACGTCCTGACTTTC. The rearrangement uses TRBV9 and TRBJ2-6; a possible D gene is TRBD1 (6 bases). Germline CDR1 reads SGDLS; CDR2 reads YYNGEE. The CDR3 contains 21 residues. With 0 bases removed from V and 3 bases from J, the gap between germline ends came to 25 bases.

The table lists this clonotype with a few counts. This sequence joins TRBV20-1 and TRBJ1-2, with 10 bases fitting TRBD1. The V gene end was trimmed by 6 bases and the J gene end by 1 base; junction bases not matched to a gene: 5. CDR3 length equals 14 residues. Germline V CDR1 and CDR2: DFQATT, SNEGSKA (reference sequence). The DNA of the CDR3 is TGCAGTGCAGAGGACAGGGGGATTAACTATGGCTACACCTTC. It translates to CSAEDRGINYGYTF.

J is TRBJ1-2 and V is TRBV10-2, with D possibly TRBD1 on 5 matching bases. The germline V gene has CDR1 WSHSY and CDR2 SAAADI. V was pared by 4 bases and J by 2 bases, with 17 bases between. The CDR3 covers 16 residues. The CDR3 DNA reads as TGCGCCAGCAGTGTGCTTGGGGGGTTACTAAACTATGGCTACACCTTC. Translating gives CASSVLGGLLNYGYTF.

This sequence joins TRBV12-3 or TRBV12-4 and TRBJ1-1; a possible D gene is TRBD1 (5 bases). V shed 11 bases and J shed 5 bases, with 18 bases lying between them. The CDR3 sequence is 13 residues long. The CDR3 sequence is CAAGGGLGTEAFF. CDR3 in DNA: TGTGCCGCCGGGGGAGGTCTGGGGACTGAAGCTTTCTTT.

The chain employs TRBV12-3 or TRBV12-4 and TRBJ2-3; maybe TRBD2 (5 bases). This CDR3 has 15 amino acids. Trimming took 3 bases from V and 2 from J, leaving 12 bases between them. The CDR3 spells CASSLRRRPTDTQYF. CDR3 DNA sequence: TGTGCCAGCAGTTTGCGGAGGAGGCCCACAGATACGCAGTATTTT.

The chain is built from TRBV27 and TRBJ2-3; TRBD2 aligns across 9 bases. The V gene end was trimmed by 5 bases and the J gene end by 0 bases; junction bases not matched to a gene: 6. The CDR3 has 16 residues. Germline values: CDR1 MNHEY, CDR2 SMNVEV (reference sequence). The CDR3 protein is CASSPTTSGSTDTQYF. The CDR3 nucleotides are TGTGCCAGCAGTCCTACCACTAGCGGGAGCACAGATACGCAGTATTTT.

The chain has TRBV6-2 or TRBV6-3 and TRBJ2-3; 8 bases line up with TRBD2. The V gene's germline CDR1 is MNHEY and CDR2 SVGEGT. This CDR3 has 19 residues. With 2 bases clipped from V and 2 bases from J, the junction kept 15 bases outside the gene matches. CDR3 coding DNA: TGTGCCAGCAGTTACACCAACCCTCAGCGGGGGCGTTCCACAGATACGCAGTATTTT. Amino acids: CASSYTNPQRGRSTDTQYF.

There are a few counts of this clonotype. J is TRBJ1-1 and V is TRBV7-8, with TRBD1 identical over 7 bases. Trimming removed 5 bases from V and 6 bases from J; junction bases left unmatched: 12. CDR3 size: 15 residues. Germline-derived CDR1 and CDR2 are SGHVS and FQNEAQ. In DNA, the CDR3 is TGTGCCAGCAGCACCCAGACAGGGCGTAGAGCTGAAGCTTTCTTT. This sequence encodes CASSTQTGRRAEAFF.

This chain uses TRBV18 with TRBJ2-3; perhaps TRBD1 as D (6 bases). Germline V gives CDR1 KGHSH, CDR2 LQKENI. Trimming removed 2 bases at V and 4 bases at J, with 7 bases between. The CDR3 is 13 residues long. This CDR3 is CASSPDRPDTQYF. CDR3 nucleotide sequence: TGTGCCAGCTCACCAGACAGGCCAGATACGCAGTATTTT.

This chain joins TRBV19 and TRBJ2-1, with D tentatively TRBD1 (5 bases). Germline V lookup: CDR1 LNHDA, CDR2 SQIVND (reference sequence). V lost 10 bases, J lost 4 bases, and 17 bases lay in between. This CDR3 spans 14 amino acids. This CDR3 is CATREGRVYNEQFF. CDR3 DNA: TGTGCCACCAGGGAAGGCAGGGTATACAATGAGCAGTTCTTC.

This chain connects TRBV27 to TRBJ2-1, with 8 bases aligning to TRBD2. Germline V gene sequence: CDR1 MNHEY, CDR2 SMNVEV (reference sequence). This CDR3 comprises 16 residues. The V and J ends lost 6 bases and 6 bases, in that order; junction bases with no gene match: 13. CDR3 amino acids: CASSPFWPGGLNEQFF. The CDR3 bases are TGTGCCAGCAGCCCTTTTTGGCCGGGGGGGCTCAATGAGCAGTTCTTC.

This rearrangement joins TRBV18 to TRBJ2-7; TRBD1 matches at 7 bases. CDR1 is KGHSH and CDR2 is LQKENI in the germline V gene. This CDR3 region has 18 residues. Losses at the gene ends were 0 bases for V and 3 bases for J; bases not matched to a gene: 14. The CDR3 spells CASSPPVVYGTDLYEQYF. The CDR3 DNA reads TGTGCCAGCTCACCACCGGTGGTTTATGGGACAGATCTCTACGAGCAGTACTTC.

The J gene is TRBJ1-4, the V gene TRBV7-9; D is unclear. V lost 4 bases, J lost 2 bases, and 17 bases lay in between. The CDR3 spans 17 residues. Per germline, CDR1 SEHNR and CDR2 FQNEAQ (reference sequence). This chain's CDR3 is CASSSPWSADTNEKLFF. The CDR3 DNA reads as TGTGCCAGCAGCTCCCCATGGTCGGCGGACACTAATGAAAAACTGTTTTTT.

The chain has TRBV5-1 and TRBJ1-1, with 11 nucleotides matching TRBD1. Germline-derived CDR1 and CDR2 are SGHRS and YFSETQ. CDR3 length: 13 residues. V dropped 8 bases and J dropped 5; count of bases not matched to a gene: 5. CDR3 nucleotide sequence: TGCGCCAGTGGACAGGGGGCTGGTACTGAAGCTTTCTTT. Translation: CASGQGAGTEAFF.